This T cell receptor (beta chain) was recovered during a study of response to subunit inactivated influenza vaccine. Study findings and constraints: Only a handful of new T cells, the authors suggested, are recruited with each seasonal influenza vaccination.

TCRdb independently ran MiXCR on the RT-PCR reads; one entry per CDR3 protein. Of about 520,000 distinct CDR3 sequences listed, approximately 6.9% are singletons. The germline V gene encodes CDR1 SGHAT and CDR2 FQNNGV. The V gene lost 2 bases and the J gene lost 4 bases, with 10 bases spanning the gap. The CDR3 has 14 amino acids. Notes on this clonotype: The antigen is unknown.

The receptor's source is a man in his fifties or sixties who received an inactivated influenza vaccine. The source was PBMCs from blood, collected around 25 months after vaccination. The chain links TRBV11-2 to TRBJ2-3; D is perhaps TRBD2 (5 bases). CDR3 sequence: CASSLNRGSDTQYF. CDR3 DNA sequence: TGTGCCAGCAGCTTAAACAGAGGGTCAGATACGCAGTATTTT.